Below, one T cell receptor beta chain is given with its context. Its antigen is still unknown. No qualities accompany the bases; no much larger clone lies one base away. In total, approximately 700 healthy bone marrow donors made up the cohort. At the time of sampling, all cohort members were nominally healthy, though unrecorded immune exposures were likely present. The donor was CMV seropositive and was included in the group of 300 or so seropositive cohort members. Each donor provided a peripheral blood sample, and peripheral blood mononuclear cells were used for TCR beta sequencing. The Qiagen DNeasy Blood Extraction Kit was used to extract genomic DNA from the blood cell samples. This entry belongs to a study of cytomegalovirus exposure and HLA in healthy donors (TCRdb year 2017). For the wider study: According to an earlier analysis of 587 of the donors, about 190 million T cells yielded 100 million or so unique TCR beta sequences and about 280 Gb of sequence data. About 300 gigabases of sequencing data and 75 million to 85 million unique TCR sequences made up an early release that covered 500 to 650 HLA-typed donors. Of the 398 genotyped donors, 70% to 90% were placed in the genetic ancestry cluster associated with self-reported Caucasian donors. The study aimed to test whether signatures of past pathogen exposure could be identified by cataloging public T cell receptors. Using immunosequencing, the study profiled T cell repertoires from 666 subjects and related those repertoires to cytomegalovirus serostatus. Along with the roughly 710-subject first cohort, a separate validation cohort of over 90 different subjects was used. High-throughput TCR immunosequencing, statistical association of individual TCRs with disease status, and machine learning were combined to predict cytomegalovirus infection status. A later analysis re-examined previously published TCR beta repertoires from around 670 donors and added high-resolution HLA genotyping to investigate patterns of TCR occurrence. Rather than using new phenotypic data, the later analysis identified candidate immune exposures from TCR beta sequences and from how often those sequences occurred across donors. To decide whether each TCR beta V gene segment behaved as functional or pseudogenic, an earlier analysis of nearly 600 of the donors relied on high-throughput TCR beta sequencing. Donor age, sex, ethnicity and CMV serostatus were compiled together with the repertoire data. Genome-wide SNP genotypes for about 60% of the roughly 700 donors were used in a later genetic analysis, which treated that subset as a discovery cohort. Every repertoire in the discovery cohort had been generated on one and the same sequencing platform. HLA typing included class I and class II loci at four-digit resolution. The number of donors typed differed by locus, with 629-630 for A, B, C, DRB1 and DQB1, over 500 for DQA1, 600 to 610 for DPA1, and under 490 for DPB1. Because of strong linkage in the cohort, a handful of DR-DQ haplotypes were treated as single units for association and clustering. Across 398 genotyped donors of the cohort, an average of roughly 230,000 unique TCR beta nucleotide sequences per donor were sequenced, and 15% to 20% of those sequences were non-productive.

General findings and caveats noted by the study authors: Compared with equally common non-associated chains, HLA-associated TCR beta chains in a later analysis were more clonally expanded and had lower generation probabilities. Linkage disequilibrium might explain the correlated functional status among segregating V segments, but an unknown experimental factor could not be ruled out. The study gave a list of under 200 TCR beta chains associated with cytomegalovirus. Roughly uniform sequencing depth across donors was assumed in presence/absence analyses, although this assumption may not hold. A later genetic analysis reported fewer N-insertions in productive TCRs among donors in an Asian-associated ancestry cluster than the approximately 700-donor mean. A further reported finding was that TCR beta sequences accurately predicted the HLA-A and HLA-B alleles for most subjects in the first cohort. In vitro tests confirmed that a few of the cytomegalovirus-associated TCR beta chains recognize cytomegalovirus antigens. Because counts were too low, seventeen rarely observed V segments, including chromosome 9 orphons, were excluded from the earlier analysis of around 590 of the donors. The 87-base-pair reads could not distinguish some IMGT-functional V segments, including TRBV6-2 and TRBV6-3, so those segments were excluded. According to a later analysis, most CMV-associated TCR beta chains appeared to be HLA-restricted, and the HLA associations seemed to be driven largely by CMV exposure. In an earlier analysis of 587 of the donors, most TCR beta V segments appeared in productive rearrangements about 87% or about 30% of the time, broadly matching IMGT annotations. Strong co-occurrence of HLA alleles, especially DR and DQ, made assigning TCR associations to individual alleles difficult. Most TCR sequences were seen in very few donors, while some public TCRs were found in many individuals. The authors suggested that the approach could potentially be generalized to other disease states and immunological phenotypes. In a later analysis, TCR association rates were found to vary across HLA loci, with the most associated TCRs seen for DRB1 alleles and the fewest for HLA-C alleles. The classifier was reported to diagnose cytomegalovirus status with high specificity and sensitivity in both the original cohort and the validation cohort. In a later analysis, several top co-occurrence clusters were reported to appear linked to parvovirus B19, influenza, CMV and Epstein-Barr virus. A later analysis associated about 17,000 TCR beta sequences with specific HLA alleles at a false discovery rate of 0.05. Only TCR beta chains were sequenced in this cohort, and the absence of alpha or paired-chain data limited detectable features. A cluster of highly shared sequence variants was judged likely to be a technical artifact of the sequencing pipeline. A later genetic analysis associated a missense DCLRE1C variant with V-gene and J-gene trimming of TCR beta chains, and an independent cohort replicated the association. Because HLA typing was missing for some donors at each locus, association tests included only the typed subset. For the cohort, immune exposure information was limited to CMV serostatus.

The CDR3 goes from the cysteine to the phenylalanine over 16 residues. The CDR3 DNA has 48 bases and is translated from base 1. Based on the germline V gene, the CDR1 and CDR2 sequences are SGHNT and YENEEA. V is shortened by 1 base, J by 0 bases, and the region joining them spans 9 bases. To prepare the library, the immunoSEQ multiplex PCR assay was applied. For the multiplex PCR, a mixture combining 60 forward primers for TCR Vbeta segments and 13 reverse primers for TCR Jbeta segments was used. A multiplex PCR assay on genomic DNA amplified the CDR3 region of rearranged TCR beta genes. Amplified TCR beta libraries were sequenced as 87-base-pair reads on the Illumina HiSeq System. Regarding the original processing steps: Across the 500 to 850 repertoires, a later analysis counted 75 million to 90 million unique TCR beta chains, about 10 million of which were shared by at least two donors. To remove PCR and sequencing errors, raw reads were error-corrected and collapsed into unique sequences using a nearest-neighbor algorithm that merged closely related sequences. To assign V, D and J gene segments, CDR3 sequences were aligned to IMGT reference sequences. For a sequence to be retained, a match of at least six nucleotides was required to both a V gene segment and a J gene segment. A rearrangement was called productive if the CDR3 had no stop codons and remained in frame with V and J, and every other rearrangement was called non-productive. CDR3 was defined by IMGT convention, running from the second conserved V-encoded cysteine to the conserved J-encoded phenylalanine. The earlier analysis of a few hundred of the donors excluded any sequence lacking an unambiguous match to a single V gene segment. An earlier analysis of about 590 of the donors classified V segments as functional when productive rearrangements were above 56.7% and as segregating when the standard deviation between donors was above 5%. A statistical classification framework was built for diagnosing cytomegalovirus status from the catalog of TCR beta chain sequences. In a later analysis, V and J genes were assigned by comparing TCR nucleotide sequences against IMGT/GENE-DB human TR gene sequences. Using the TCRdist pipeline, a later analysis assigned CDR3 sequences along with most-parsimonious VDJ recombination scenarios. A later analysis defined each TCR beta chain by its CDR3 amino acid sequence plus V-gene family, and excluded reads lacking a unique V-gene family. To address suspected cross-contamination and a sequencing artifact, a later analysis removed 550 to 750 highly shared, low-generation-probability nucleotide sequences. For each public chain, a later analysis derived a clonal expansion index from normalized ranks of inferred template counts within each repertoire. In a later analysis, generation probabilities were computed with a VDJ recombination model fitted to out-of-frame rearrangements, and the resulting probabilities were checked against IGoR. Hypergeometric tests were used in a later analysis to score TCR-TCR, TCR-HLA and TCR-CMV co-occurrence, with a repertoire-size bias correction applied to the TCR pairs. In a later analysis, false discovery rates were estimated by permuting HLA or CMV assignments 20 times. In a later analysis, co-occurring TCRs were grouped with DBSCAN, and TCRdist sequence similarity was added when clustering was performed within HLA-allele-positive subsets. Repertoires with fewer than 30,000 or more than 120,000 public chains, plus five repertoires with anomalous nucleotide sharing, were excluded from co-occurrence clustering. Sourced from immuneACCESS, this table was stored by TCRdb with only in-frame sequences that have V and J called. A share of the clones is absent; for the studies checked, an unresolved V gene accounts for under half, and the remainder has no known explanation. From that table come the V and J calls and clone size; the DNA was used to work out D and trimming. Here the sample has about 150,000 clones; around 74% occur a single time. Just under 6.5% of the sample comes from the top ten.

Recombination linked TRBV11-3 to TRBJ2-2; the D gene is unclear. The specimen was PBMCs. This receptor was taken from a man aged 45-65 years in good health and CMV-seropositive. CDR3 sequence: CASSLGSPSNTGELFF. In nucleotides, the sequence is TGTGCCAGCAGCTTAGGGAGCCCTTCGAACACCGGGGAGCTGTTTTTT.